These 20 T cell receptor beta chains share one sample of origin, sequenced in a study of shared clonotypes between healthy human individuals. The naive CD8 fraction comprised CD45RO-negative cells positively selected for CCR7 and excluded terminally differentiated effector memory CD45RA+ cells. Sequenced by immunoSEQ multiplex PCR; TCRdb stores in-frame clones only, minus some. The data show around 2.1 million clones, about 93% seen once. Material for sequencing was naive CD8+ T cells from PBMCs. Receptors were obtained from a young man in good health. Some clones in this sample may be carry-over from other donors' samples.

This clone was counted once. J is TRBJ1-5 and V is TRBV7-9; no definite D call. Germline CDR1 SEHNR, CDR2 FQNEAQ (reference sequence). The CDR3 extends over 15 amino acids. V lost 2 bases and J 4 bases, leaving 12 bases between the germline ends. The CDR3 nucleotides are TGTGCCAGCAGCTTACTTGGGCCGCCAAATCAGCCCCAGCATTTT. It codes for CASSLLGPPNQPQHF.

This sequence joins TRBV28 and TRBJ2-1; D might be TRBD2 (6 bases). The CDR3 runs to 12 residues. V shed 2 bases and J shed 10 bases, with 9 bases lying between them. Germline V lookup: CDR1 MDHEN, CDR2 SYDVKM. CDR3 coding DNA: TGTGCCAGCAGTTTAGGCGGGGCAGAGCAGTTCTTC. It specifies CASSLGGAEQFF.

The V and J genes are TRBV5-1 and TRBJ2-7; tentative D call: TRBD2 (5 bases). The CDR3 has 14 residues. Trimming removed 0 bases at V and 5 bases at J, with 12 bases between. Germline CDR1 is SGHRS and CDR2 is YFSETQ. The CDR3 region is CASSLARGIDEQYF. The CDR3 DNA follows: TGCGCCAGCAGCTTGGCACGAGGGATCGACGAGCAGTACTTC.

The rearrangement links TRBV19 to TRBJ2-1; the match to TRBD2 covers 8 bases. Germline lookup yields CDR1 LNHDA and CDR2 SQIVND (reference sequence). The V segment lost 7 bases and the J segment 3 bases; nucleotides outside the gene matches: 5. The CDR3 is 14 residues long. CDR3 bases: TGTGCCAGTAACTACGGGACTAGCTACAATGAGCAGTTCTTC. Encoded protein: CASNYGTSYNEQFF.

The chain has TRBV9 and TRBJ1-6, with D maybe TRBD1 (6 bases). V was clipped by 5 bases and J by 7 bases, with 13 bases between them. The CDR3 extends over 14 amino acids. Germline V lookup: CDR1 SGDLS, CDR2 YYNGEE. CDR3 coding DNA: TGTGCCAGCAGTCTACAGGGCCTCAATTCACCCCTCCACTTT. It translates to CASSLQGLNSPLHF.

The chain is built from TRBV18 and TRBJ2-3; either TRBD1 or TRBD2 may fit D (5 bases each). The CDR3 is 16 amino acids. Germline V gene data show CDR1 as KGHSH and CDR2 as LQKENI. Trimming stripped 4 bases from V and 0 bases from J, with 14 bases between. The CDR3 DNA is TGTGCCAGCTCACTTTCTCCGGGACCTAGCACAGATACGCAGTATTTT. Its translation is CASSLSPGPSTDTQYF.

The rearrangement uses TRBV21-1 and TRBJ2-1; the D segment call TRBD1 is taken from the table without a DNA check. TRBV21-1 has pseudogene status. The length of the CDR3 is 17 residues. The CDR3 is CASSKAGTGGSYNEQFF. DNA for the CDR3: TGTGCCAGCAGCAAAGCGGGGACAGGGGGCTCCTACAATGAGCAGTTCTTC.

The rearrangement links TRBV7-9 to TRBJ2-5; D is unclear. Germline V gene data show CDR1 as SEHNR and CDR2 as FQNEAQ (reference sequence). The CDR3 totals 13 residues. V lost 5 bases, J lost 5 bases, and 12 bases lay in between. CDR3 amino acids: CASSHPTPETQYF. For the CDR3, the DNA is TGTGCCAGCAGCCACCCAACACCGGAGACCCAGTACTTC.

The chain recombines TRBV4-1 with TRBJ2-1, with 14 bases matching TRBD2. From germline, CDR1 is MGHRA and CDR2 YSYEKL. V shed 0 bases and J 0 bases; nucleotides not matched to a gene: 7. This CDR3 comprises 20 residues. CDR3 DNA: TGCGCCAGCAGCCAAGAGGGACTAGCGGGAGTGCCGGTCTCCTACAATGAGCAGTTCTTC. Protein product: CASSQEGLAGVPVSYNEQFF.

As concerns this clone: Other DNA sequences within the sample encode an identical CDR3. The chain combines TRBV11-2 with TRBJ2-7, with 8 bases aligning to TRBD1. The trim removed 3 bases at V and 1 base at J, leaving 5 bases unmatched. Germline V CDR1 and CDR2: SGHAT, FQNNGV. CDR3 length: 15 amino acids. CDR3 DNA sequence: TGTGCCAGCAGCTTGGGACAGGTGCTATCCTACGAGCAGTACTTC. This codes for CASSLGQVLSYEQYF. Variable domain in full (rest from reference TRBV11-2 and TRBJ2-7): EAGVAQSPRYKIIEKRQSVAFWCNPISGHATLYWYQQILGQGPKLLIQFQNNGVVDDSQLPKDRFSAERLKGVDSTLKIQPAKLEDSAVYLCASSLGQVLSYEQYFGPGTRLTVT.

The chain links TRBV28 to TRBJ1-2, with D possibly matching TRBD1 (5 bases). There are 16 residues in the CDR3. Deletions cut 6 bases from V and 8 bases from J, with 25 bases between. CDR1 MDHEN and CDR2 SYDVKM come from the germline V gene. In nucleotides, the CDR3 is TGTGCCAGCAGCCCCAGGGAGATAAGGTATATGAGGGGCTACACCTTC. It codes for CASSPREIRYMRGYTF.

The gene calls are TRBV7-9 and TRBJ2-7, with 7 nucleotides matching TRBD1. Germline V lookup: CDR1 SEHNR, CDR2 FQNEAQ (reference sequence). Unmatched junction bases numbered 12, after V lost 5 bases and J lost 2 bases. CDR3 size: 16 residues. The chain's CDR3 is CASSPPADRITYEQYF. The CDR3 DNA reads TGTGCCAGCAGCCCCCCCGCGGACAGGATAACCTACGAGCAGTACTTC.

V gene TRBV7-9 combines with J gene TRBJ2-2; the match to TRBD1 covers 8 bases. V gave up 8 bases and J gave up 7 bases; unmatched junction bases: 18. CDR1 and CDR2 (germline): SEHNR, FQNEAQ (reference sequence). This CDR3 region has 17 residues. CDR3 in amino acids: CASYFYYLPGGNGELFF. The CDR3 DNA is TGTGCCAGCTACTTCTATTACCTCCCAGGGGGCAACGGGGAGCTGTTTTTT.

With respect to this clone: Within the sample, other DNA sequences also encode this same CDR3. The V call is TRBV6-1, the J call TRBJ2-7; D perhaps matches TRBD2 (6 bases). This CDR3 is 15 amino acids long. Trimming cost V 0 bases and J 0 bases, with 9 bases left between them. CDR1 MNHNS and CDR2 SASEGT come from the germline V gene. Here the CDR3 reads CASSEAGRSSYEQYF. The CDR3 coding sequence is TGTGCCAGCAGTGAAGCTGGGAGGAGCTCCTACGAGCAGTACTTC.

The CDR3 region is CASSRPGTSGYEQYF. In DNA, the CDR3 is TGTGCCAGCTCACGACCAGGGACTAGCGGATACGAGCAGTACTTC. The rearrangement uses TRBV18 and TRBJ2-7, with 11 bases aligning to TRBD2. The CDR3 extends over 15 amino acids. With V trimmed by 4 bases and J by 4 bases, 6 bases remained unmatched. CDR1 is KGHSH and CDR2 is LQKENI in the germline V gene.

The rearrangement links TRBV19 to TRBJ1-1, with D perhaps matching TRBD1 (5 bases). V was shortened by 7 bases and J by 5 bases, with 14 bases between the two germline ends. Germline CDR1 is LNHDA and CDR2 is SQIVND (reference sequence). The CDR3 consists of 13 residues. The CDR3 loop reads CASIEGPRTEAFF. The CDR3 DNA sequence: TGTGCCAGTATTGAGGGGCCGCGGACTGAAGCTTTCTTT.

This chain uses TRBV5-1 with TRBJ2-2, with 9 bases that match TRBD1. Germline-derived CDR1 and CDR2 are SGHRS and YFSETQ. The CDR3 covers 17 residues. Trimming removed 2 bases from V and 6 bases from J; junction bases left unmatched: 11. The CDR3 DNA reads TGCGCCAGCAGCTTCGCCGCGGACAGGGGAGAGGCCGGGGAGCTGTTTTTT. Amino acids: CASSFAADRGEAGELFF.

The V gene is TRBV15, the J gene TRBJ2-3; perhaps TRBD2 as D (6 bases). CDR3 size: 16 residues. V was pared by 2 bases and J by 0 bases, with 12 bases between. Germline CDR1 reads LNHNV; CDR2 reads YYDKDF (reference sequence). The CDR3 is CATSRPREFSTDTQYF. The CDR3 coding sequence is TGTGCCACCAGCAGACCTCGGGAGTTCAGCACAGATACGCAGTATTTT.

This chain uses TRBV7-9 with TRBJ2-1, with 8 bases lining up with TRBD2. This CDR3 region has 18 residues. Looked up from germline, CDR1 is SEHNR and CDR2 is FQNEAQ (reference sequence). The V and J ends lost 4 bases and 9 bases, in that order; junction bases with no gene match: 20. In nucleotides, the CDR3 is TGTGCCAGCAGCTCCGCAGTACGGTTGGGACTAGGGACAAGTGAGCAGTTCTTC. Its protein product is CASSSAVRLGLGTSEQFF.

Turning to this clone: Different DNA sequences within this sample yield the same CDR3. The chain combines TRBV11-2 with TRBJ2-7, with D unresolved. Germline CDR1 SGHAT, CDR2 FQNNGV. The CDR3 extends over 12 amino acids. The V gene lost 0 bases and the J gene lost 7 bases, with 7 bases spanning the gap. The DNA of the CDR3 is TGTGCCAGCAGCTTAGATCGGGCAGAGCAGTACTTC. Translated: CASSLDRAEQYF. Full variable domain (missing parts from reference TRBV11-2 and TRBJ2-7): EAGVAQSPRYKIIEKRQSVAFWCNPISGHATLYWYQQILGQGPKLLIQFQNNGVVDDSQLPKDRFSAERLKGVDSTLKIQPAKLEDSAVYLCASSLDRAEQYFGPGTRLTVT.